Below, one TCR beta chain is given with its context. The target antigen is unknown. This entry belongs to a study of PD-1 blockade in classical Hodgkin lymphoma. About the research overall: On a schedule of every 2 weeks, patients received nivolumab 3 mg/kg intravenously.

Each of the patients experienced relapse following autologous stem cell transplantation, and their brentuximab vedotin exposure differed. Overall study findings and caveats: Relapsed/refractory patients reportedly had the lowest baseline TCR diversity, below newly diagnosed patients, who were below healthy donors. Researchers reported that CD4+ TCR diversity, though not CD8+, rose significantly by C4D1.

This CDR3 has 15 amino acids. Germline CDR1 and CDR2: LGHNA and YSLEER. Trimming cost V 0 bases and J 5 bases, with 13 bases left between them. Sequencing was performed with immunoSEQ multiplex PCR; in TCRdb, only in-frame clones are kept and a portion is missing. This table holds around 100,000 clones, around 88% found once. The receptor was isolated from a human donor with classical Hodgkin lymphoma. The sequenced sample was peripheral blood mononuclear cells (PBMCs), obtained before the second cycle of nivolumab. This chain links TRBV4-3 with TRBJ1-2, with D possibly being TRBD1 (5 bases). CDR3 amino acids: CASSQDVQGWYGYTF. The CDR3 bases are TGCGCCAGCAGCCAAGACGTCCAGGGATGGTATGGCTACACCTTC.